The 20 T cell receptor beta chains below all came from one sample that was sequenced in a study of beta chain features in type 1 diabetes. Since all of the isolated RNA was reverse transcribed, expressed TCRB transcripts were what got sequenced. Using immunoSEQ multiplex PCR, the repertoire was profiled, and TCRdb retains in-frame clones only, with some absent. Here the sample spans 680,000 or so clones, 15% to 17% being singletons. The specimen was naive CD4+ T cells from blood. The receptors here all came from a man between 18 and 35 years old in good health.

The chain is built from TRBV30 and TRBJ1-2; the D is unclear. The germline V gene has CDR1 GTSNPN and CDR2 SVGIG (reference sequence). The length of the CDR3 is 13 residues. V lost 0 bases to trimming and J lost 5 bases, with 10 bases between them. CDR3: CAWSVGQAYGYTF. CDR3 sequence (DNA): TGTGCCTGGAGTGTAGGGCAGGCTTATGGCTACACCTTC.

This clone has ten or more counts. The V call is TRBV4-2, the J call TRBJ2-3, with no clear D. The V end lost 4 bases, the J end lost 0 bases, and 5 bases lay between the germline ends. CDR3 length: 13 amino acids. Germline assignment: CDR1 LGHNA and CDR2 YNFKEQ. The CDR3 DNA sequence: TGTGCCAGCAGCCGCGACAGCACAGATACGCAGTATTTT. Translating it yields CASSRDSTDTQYF.

This clone is a singleton in its sample. The V call is TRBV7-9, the J call TRBJ1-4, with TRBD1 matching 10 bases. Per the germline V gene, CDR1 is SEHNR and CDR2 is FQNEAQ (reference sequence). The CDR3 loop spans 14 amino acids. V lost 5 bases to trimming and J lost 7 bases; unmatched junction nucleotides: 4. CDR3 region: CASSARDRGEKLFF. CDR3 nucleotide sequence: TGTGCCAGCAGCGCCCGGGACAGGGGTGAAAAACTGTTTTTT.

The J gene is TRBJ1-5, the V gene TRBV2; possibly TRBD1 for D (6 bases). This CDR3 is built from 14 residues. Trimming removed 7 bases at V and 4 bases at J, with 14 bases between. Germline V gene data show CDR1 as SNHLY and CDR2 as FYNNEI. The DNA for the CDR3 is TGTGCCAGCACCTGGACAGTCCGGAATCAGCCCCAGCATTTT. Its protein product is CASTWTVRNQPQHF. Filled out from reference TRBV2 and TRBJ1-5, the complete variable domain reads EPEVTQTPSHQVTQMGQEVILRCVPISNHLYFYWYRQILGQKVEFLVSFYNNEISEKSEIFDDQFSVERPDGSNFTLKIRSTKLEDSAMYFCASTWTVRNQPQHFGDGTRLSIL.

This rearrangement joins TRBV9 to TRBJ2-1; D is perhaps TRBD1 or TRBD2 (6 bases each). This CDR3 is 15 amino acids long. V lost 4 bases to trimming and J lost 6 bases, with 17 bases between them. CDR1 is SGDLS and CDR2 is YYNGEE in the germline V gene. As DNA, the CDR3 is TGTGCCAGCAGCCCCCCCAACAAGGGGGGCAATGAGCAGTTCTTC. Encoded protein: CASSPPNKGGNEQFF.

The V and J genes are TRBV19 and TRBJ1-2, with 7 bases aligning to TRBD1. Germline V gene data show CDR1 as LNHDA and CDR2 as SQIVND (reference sequence). The length of the CDR3 is 14 residues. V shed 4 bases and J 4 bases; nucleotides not matched to a gene: 6. The CDR3 DNA sequence: TGTGCCAGTAGTAGGGGACAGTGGGGCTATGGCTACACCTTC. Translated: CASSRGQWGYGYTF. Variable domain in full (rest from reference TRBV19 and TRBJ1-2): DGGITQSPKYLFRKEGQNVTLSCEQNLNHDAMYWYRQDPGQGLRLIYYSQIVNDFQKGDIAEGYSVSREKKESFPLTVTSAQKNPTAFYLCASSRGQWGYGYTFGSGTRLTVV.

The CDR3 spells CASSLGNGNTDTQYF. The CDR3 DNA reads TGTGCCAGCAGCTTAGGGAACGGAAACACAGATACGCAGTATTTT. The chain links TRBV7-2 to TRBJ2-3; unclear D gene. CDR1 and CDR2 (germline): SGHTA, FQGNSA. The ends were cut back, 1 base at V and 2 bases at J, with 10 bases in the middle. This CDR3 has 15 residues.

The chain links TRBV5-1 to TRBJ2-1; 10 bases align to TRBD2. V dropped 3 bases and J dropped 9; count of bases not matched to a gene: 12. The CDR3 runs to 16 residues. Germline V gene lookup returns CDR1 SGHRS and CDR2 YFSETQ. The chain's CDR3 is CASSSPRAGGPGEQFF. The CDR3 DNA is TGCGCCAGCAGCTCTCCGAGAGCGGGAGGGCCGGGTGAGCAGTTCTTC. The full variable domain, completed using reference TRBV5-1 and TRBJ2-1, is KAGVTQTPRYLIKTRGQQVTLSCSPISGHRSVSWYQQTPGQGLQFLFEYFSETQRNKGNFPGRFSGRQFSNSRSEMNVSTLELGDSALYLCASSSPRAGGPGEQFFGPGTRLTVL.

This clone was observed a handful of times. The V call is TRBV7-9, the J call TRBJ2-1, with D maybe TRBD2 (5 bases). CDR3 length: 15 residues. Germline V gives CDR1 SEHNR, CDR2 FQNEAQ (reference sequence). Deletions cut 10 bases from V and 1 base from J, with 17 bases between. The CDR3 region has the DNA TGTGCCATCCCTGTCGGGATCCCATCCTACAATGAGCAGTTCTTC. The encoded protein is CAIPVGIPSYNEQFF.

This chain links TRBV5-3 with TRBJ1-5; tentatively, D is TRBD1 (5 bases). TRBV5-3 is an ORF for which the function is uncertain. Trimming took off 4 bases at V and 1 base at J, with 18 bases between the two ends. The CDR3 contains 17 residues. The CDR3 sequence: CARSQPEAGTSNQPQHF. The CDR3, as DNA: TGTGCCAGAAGCCAACCGGAGGCAGGGACGAGCAATCAGCCCCAGCATTTT.

In its sample, this clone was seen a few times. The chain combines TRBV7-9 with TRBJ1-1; the match to TRBD1 covers 10 bases. This CDR3 spans 16 amino acids. Germline trimming cut 2 bases from V and 1 base from J; bases unmatched to any gene: 4. The germline gives CDR1 SEHNR, CDR2 FQNEAQ (reference sequence). The CDR3 DNA follows: TGTGCCAGCAGCTTAAGGGGACAGGGGTCGAACACTGAAGCTTTCTTT. This encodes CASSLRGQGSNTEAFF. Combining the CDR3 with reference TRBV7-9 and TRBJ1-1 gives the whole variable domain DTGVSQNPRHKITKRGQNVTFRCDPISEHNRLYWYRQTLGQGPEFLTYFQNEAQLEKSRLLSDRFSAERPKGSFSTLEIQRTEQGDSAMYLCASSLRGQGSNTEAFFGQGTRLTVV.

The rearrangement joins TRBV6-1 to TRBJ1-4, with 8 bases lining up with TRBD1. V lost 4 bases and J lost 3; bases outside the gene matches: 4. The germline CDR1 and CDR2 sequences are MNHNS and SASEGT. The CDR3 loop spans 15 amino acids. CDR3: CASSGDRFANEKLFF. In DNA, the CDR3 is TGTGCCAGCAGTGGGGACAGGTTTGCTAATGAAAAACTGTTTTTT.

This CDR3 reads CASGTGATGELFF. Written as DNA, the CDR3 is TGTGCCAGCGGGACAGGCGCCACCGGGGAGCTGTTTTTT. The V and J genes are TRBV28 and TRBJ2-2; 8 nucleotides match TRBD1. V lost 8 bases to trimming and J lost 4 bases; unmatched junction nucleotides: 3. The CDR3 sequence is 13 residues long. Germline CDR1 MDHEN, CDR2 SYDVKM.

In its sample, this clone was seen many times. The rearrangement links TRBV7-9 to TRBJ2-3, with D perhaps TRBD1 (6 bases). The germline gives CDR1 SEHNR, CDR2 FQNEAQ (reference sequence). This CDR3 contains 15 residues. V lost 2 bases and J lost 1, with 10 bases in between. Here the CDR3 DNA reads TGTGCCAGCAGCTTAATACAGGGCGGCACAGATACGCAGTATTTT. Protein product: CASSLIQGGTDTQYF.

This chain links TRBV14 with TRBJ2-7; 9 positions agree with TRBD1. The CDR3 length is 15 residues. The V gene's germline CDR1 is SGHDN and CDR2 FVKESK. The V gene end was trimmed by 4 bases and the J gene end by 4 bases; junction bases not matched to a gene: 8. The CDR3 nucleotides read TGTGCCAGCAGCCCTGGAGGGACAGGGTTTTACGAGCAGTACTTC. Its translation is CASSPGGTGFYEQYF.

The rearrangement joins TRBV18 to TRBJ2-5; D is possibly TRBD1 or TRBD2 (6 bases each). The CDR3 has 19 residues. Trimming took off 3 bases at V and 1 base at J, with 24 bases between the two ends. Germline CDR1 and CDR2: KGHSH and LQKENI. The DNA for the CDR3 is TGTGCCAGCTCACCTCGACGTGGGGCAAAAGGGGGGATCCAAGAGACCCAGTACTTC. This codes for CASSPRRGAKGGIQETQYF.

This clone was seen a few times. The chain joins TRBV5-1 to TRBJ2-5; TRBD1 matches 8 bases. Per the germline V gene, CDR1 is SGHRS and CDR2 is YFSETQ. This CDR3 spans 17 amino acids. V dropped 1 base and J dropped 5; count of bases not matched to a gene: 13. CDR3 sequence reads: CASSLMSAGGGWETQYF. Written as DNA, the CDR3 is TGCGCCAGCAGCTTGATGTCGGCAGGGGGCGGCTGGGAGACCCAGTACTTC. Looking up the rest from reference TRBV5-1 and TRBJ2-5 gives the full variable domain: KAGVTQTPRYLIKTRGQQVTLSCSPISGHRSVSWYQQTPGQGLQFLFEYFSETQRNKGNFPGRFSGRQFSNSRSEMNVSTLELGDSALYLCASSLMSAGGGWETQYFGPGTRLLVL.

This clone was seen more than once but under ten times. The rearrangement links TRBV27 to TRBJ1-4, with TRBD1 matching 9 bases. Per the germline V gene, CDR1 is MNHEY and CDR2 is SMNVEV (reference sequence). The CDR3 length is 14 residues. V was clipped by 6 bases and J by 4 bases; unmatched bases: 3. The CDR3 region is CASREDRGNEKLFF. Written as DNA, the CDR3 is TGTGCCAGCAGAGAGGACAGGGGTAATGAAAAACTGTTTTTT.

This clone has just a few counts. This rearrangement joins TRBV18 to TRBJ1-3, with D uncertain. CDR1 is KGHSH and CDR2 is LQKENI in the germline V gene. The germline V and J ends were trimmed by 6 bases and 4 bases, with 13 bases remaining between them. The CDR3 length is 14 residues. The CDR3 coding sequence is TGTGCCAGCTCTCACCGAGATCCCGGAAACACCATATATTTT. It specifies CASSHRDPGNTIYF.

The genes are TRBV9 and TRBJ1-5, with a possible D match to TRBD1 (6 bases). The CDR3 is made up of 14 amino acids. Per germline, CDR1 SGDLS and CDR2 YYNGEE. Trimming removed 6 bases from V and 4 bases from J, with 14 bases in between. This CDR3 is CASNRDGNNQPQHF. DNA of the CDR3: TGTGCCAGCAACAGGGACGGGAATAATCAGCCCCAGCATTTT.